These 15 T cell receptor beta chains share one sample of origin, sequenced in a study of blood T cell repertoires in COVID-19. Assay used: immunoSEQ multiplex PCR; TCRdb lists only in-frame clones, some missing. This sample has about 120,000 clones; roughly 89% occur once, and the top ten carry about 2%. The material sequenced was peripheral blood. The receptors shown here come from a woman aged 45 to 65 with acute or convalescent COVID-19.

The rearrangement links TRBV4-2 to TRBJ1-5, with D maybe TRBD1 (5 bases). The CDR3 contains 14 residues. The V end lost 4 bases, the J end lost 0 bases, and 7 bases lay between the germline ends. Germline-derived CDR1 and CDR2 are LGHNA and YNFKEQ. The CDR3 sequence: CASSRQYSNQPQHF. As DNA, the CDR3 is TGTGCCAGCAGCCGACAGTATAGCAATCAGCCCCAGCATTTT.

This chain links TRBV3-1 (or the pseudogene TRBV3-2) with TRBJ2-7; TRBD1 matches 7 bases. CDR1 LGHDT and CDR2 YNNKEL come from the germline V gene (reference sequence). This CDR3 is built from 17 residues. V dropped 1 base and J dropped 5; count of bases not matched to a gene: 14. The CDR3 loop is CASSQVKVGDSLHEQYF. The CDR3 coding sequence is TGTGCCAGCAGCCAAGTCAAGGTAGGGGACAGTCTACACGAGCAGTACTTC.

This clone was observed once. The rearrangement links TRBV18 to TRBJ2-4; D gene unclear. The CDR3 has 15 amino acids. The germline V and J ends were trimmed by 3 bases and 0 bases, with 9 bases remaining between them. Germline-derived CDR1 and CDR2 are KGHSH and LQKENI. CDR3 DNA sequence: TGTGCCAGCTCACCGGGCGTACTAGCCAAAAACATTCAGTACTTC. Translation: CASSPGVLAKNIQYF.

The rearrangement uses TRBV13 and TRBJ1-3; TRBD1 matches 7 bases. CDR1 is PRHDT, CDR2 FYEKMQ, per germline (reference sequence). The junction had 12 bases not matched to a gene; V was cut back by 0 bases and J by 4 bases. The CDR3 is 18 amino acids. In DNA, the CDR3 is TGTGCCAGCAGCTTAGGGGTACAGGGGACCCTAAAGGGAAACACCATATATTTT. Translating it yields CASSLGVQGTLKGNTIYF.

The CDR3 region has the DNA TGTGCCAGCAGCCATTGGACAGGGACCACCGGGGAGCTGTTTTTT. Protein: CASSHWTGTTGELFF. The V call is TRBV9, the J call TRBJ2-2; TRBD1 aligns across 8 bases. Germline V gives CDR1 SGDLS, CDR2 YYNGEE. This CDR3 comprises 15 residues. V lost 4 bases to trimming and J lost 4 bases; unmatched junction nucleotides: 6.

The rearrangement joins TRBV9 to TRBJ2-7; TRBD2 agrees at 11 bases. The length of the CDR3 is 15 residues. Germline-derived CDR1 and CDR2 are SGDLS and YYNGEE. Trimming cost V 1 base and J 2 bases; bases outside gene matches: 2. This CDR3 reads CASSVTSGSAYEQYF. The CDR3, as DNA: TGTGCCAGCAGCGTAACTAGCGGGAGCGCCTACGAGCAGTACTTC.

The chain uses TRBV4-1 and TRBJ1-2; 10 bases map to TRBD1. Trimming at V came to 1 base and at J to 8 bases, leaving 4 bases not matched to a gene. The CDR3 is 14 amino acids. Germline V lookup: CDR1 MGHRA, CDR2 YSYEKL. This CDR3 reads CASSQGQGALGYTF. In DNA, the CDR3 is TGCGCCAGCAGCCAAGGACAGGGGGCCTTGGGCTACACCTTC.

In its sample, this clone was seen once. The rearrangement joins TRBV6-5 to TRBJ1-2; perhaps TRBD1 as D (6 bases). The CDR3 sequence is 15 residues long. The V end was cut by 4 bases, the J end by 1 base, with 13 bases between. Germline V gives CDR1 MNHEY, CDR2 SVGAGI. The CDR3 sequence: CASSFGQHLNYGYTF. DNA of the CDR3: TGTGCCAGCAGTTTCGGACAGCATCTTAACTATGGCTACACCTTC.

The chain uses TRBV18 and TRBJ1-2, with TRBD1 matching 8 bases. The CDR3 consists of 14 residues. V was clipped by 3 bases and J by 5 bases; unmatched bases: 5. CDR1 KGHSH and CDR2 LQKENI come from the germline V gene. The DNA for the CDR3 is TGTGCCAGCTCACCGACACAGGGGGGGTATGGCTACACCTTC. It specifies CASSPTQGGYGYTF.

The chain joins TRBV7-2 to TRBJ2-3, with 8 nucleotides matching TRBD2. The germline V gene encodes CDR1 SGHTA and CDR2 FQGNSA. The CDR3 is 16 residues long. Trimming cost V 4 bases and J 0 bases; bases outside gene matches: 6. In DNA form, the CDR3 reads TGTGCCAGCAGCTCGAGACTAGCGACGAGCACAGATACGCAGTATTTT. Translating gives CASSSRLATSTDTQYF.

This chain uses TRBV10-2 with TRBJ1-6; no reliable D call. The germline CDR1 and CDR2 sequences are WSHSY and SAAADI. This CDR3 comprises 18 residues. V lost 2 bases and J lost 5, with 19 bases in between. CDR3: CASSEPWWGALDNSPLHF. For the CDR3, the DNA is TGCGCCAGCAGTGAGCCCTGGTGGGGAGCTCTTGATAATTCACCCCTCCACTTT.

This chain connects TRBV7-9 to TRBJ2-5; 7 positions match TRBD1. The junction had 5 bases not matched to a gene; V was cut back by 6 bases and J by 1 base. The CDR3 is 14 amino acids. CDR1 and CDR2 (germline): SEHNR, FQNEAQ (reference sequence). The CDR3 reads CASSPGTAQETQYF. Here the CDR3 DNA reads TGTGCCAGCAGTCCCGGGACAGCCCAAGAGACCCAGTACTTC. The whole variable domain, filled in from reference TRBV7-9 and TRBJ2-5, reads DTGVSQNPRHKITKRGQNVTFRCDPISEHNRLYWYRQTLGQGPEFLTYFQNEAQLEKSRLLSDRFSAERPKGSFSTLEIQRTEQGDSAMYLCASSPGTAQETQYFGPGTRLLVL.

V and J are TRBV6-6 and TRBJ1-4; D remains unclear. This CDR3 is built from 15 residues. V lost 3 bases and J 0 bases, leaving 8 bases between the germline ends. CDR1 is MNHNY and CDR2 is SVGAGI in the germline V gene (reference sequence). Here the CDR3 DNA reads TGTGCCAGCAGTTATACTTCCCCAACTAATGAAAAACTGTTTTTT. Its protein is CASSYTSPTNEKLFF.

The genes are TRBV11-2 and TRBJ1-1, with 7 bases fitting TRBD1. Germline V gene sequence: CDR1 SGHAT, CDR2 FQNNGV. The CDR3 length is 13 residues. Unmatched junction bases numbered 0, after V lost 4 bases and J lost 1 base. Written as DNA, the CDR3 is TGTGCCAGCAGCTGGACAGGGAACACTGAAGCTTTCTTT. Its protein product is CASSWTGNTEAFF.

CDR3 sequence (DNA): TGTGCCAGCAGCCCCGGTCGGGACACCTACAATGAGCAGTTCTTC. Its translation: CASSPGRDTYNEQFF. V and J are TRBV5-4 and TRBJ2-1, with a weak D call TRBD1 (6 bases). The CDR3 sequence is 15 residues long. V was pared by 4 bases and J by 2 bases, with 13 bases between. Germline values: CDR1 SGHNT, CDR2 YYREEE (reference sequence).